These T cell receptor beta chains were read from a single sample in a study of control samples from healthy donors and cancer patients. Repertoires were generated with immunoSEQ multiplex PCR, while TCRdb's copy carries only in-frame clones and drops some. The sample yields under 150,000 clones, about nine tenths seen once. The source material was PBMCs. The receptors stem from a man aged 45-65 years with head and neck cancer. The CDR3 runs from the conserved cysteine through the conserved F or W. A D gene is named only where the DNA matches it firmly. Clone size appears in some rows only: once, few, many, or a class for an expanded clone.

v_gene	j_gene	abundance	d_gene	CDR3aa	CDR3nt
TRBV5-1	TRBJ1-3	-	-	CASSPGSGSGNTIYF	TGCGCCAGCAGCCCTGGCAGCGGCTCTGGAAACACCATATATTTT
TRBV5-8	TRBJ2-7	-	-	CASSFRKGIGYEQYF	TGTGCCAGCAGCTTTAGAAAGGGCATAGGGTACGAGCAGTACTTC
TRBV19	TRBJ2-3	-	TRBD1	CASSPSQGVWTDTQYF	TGTGCCAGTAGTCCCTCGCAGGGGGTTTGGACAGATACGCAGTATTTT
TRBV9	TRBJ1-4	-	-	CASSVGMSNEKLFF	TGTGCCAGCAGCGTAGGGATGTCTAATGAAAAACTGTTTTTT
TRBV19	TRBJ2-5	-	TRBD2	CASSLSGGDQETQYF	TGTGCCAGTTCACTTAGCGGGGGGGACCAAGAGACCCAGTACTTC
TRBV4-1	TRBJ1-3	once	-	CASSQLLGQIGNTIYF	TGCGCCAGCAGCCAACTACTAGGACAGATTGGAAACACCATATATTTT
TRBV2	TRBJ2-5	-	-	CASKYAGVQETQYF	TGTGCCAGCAAGTACGCAGGGGTCCAAGAGACCCAGTACTTC
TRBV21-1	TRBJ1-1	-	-	CASSIPGQGGVNTEAFF	TGTGCCAGCAGCATCCCGGGACAGGGGGGGGTTAACACTGAAGCTTTCTTT
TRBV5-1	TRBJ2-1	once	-	CASSLSSYNEQFF	TGCGCCAGCAGCTTAAGCTCCTACAATGAGCAGTTCTTC
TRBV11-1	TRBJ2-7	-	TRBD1	CASSPYSGTGAYEQYF	TGTGCCAGCAGCCCCTACTCCGGGACAGGGGCCTACGAGCAGTACTTC
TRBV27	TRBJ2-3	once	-	CASRVRALSTDTQYF	TGTGCCAGCAGAGTCCGTGCCTTAAGCACAGATACGCAGTATTTT
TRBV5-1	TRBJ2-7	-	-	CASSLGAGASYEQYF	TGCGCCAGCAGCTTGGGGGCGGGGGCCTCCTACGAGCAGTACTTC
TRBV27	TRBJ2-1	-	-	CASSLWGANNEQFF	TGTGCCAGCAGTTTATGGGGGGCCAACAATGAGCAGTTCTTC
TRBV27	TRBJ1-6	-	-	CASSLSGTNSPLHF	TGTGCCAGCAGTTTATCGGGCACCAATTCACCCCTCCACTTT
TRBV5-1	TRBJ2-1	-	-	CASSIGGPFSSYNEQFF	TGCGCCAGCAGTATTGGGGGGCCGTTCAGCTCCTACAATGAGCAGTTCTTC
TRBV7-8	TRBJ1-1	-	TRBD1	CASTTGRGQTEAFF	TGTGCCAGCACCACCGGGAGGGGGCAGACTGAAGCTTTCTTT